The clone carrying this TCR beta chain was found a few times. Its antigen is unknown. The data are from a study of CD8 T cells in ankylosing spondylitis. Study-wide findings and caveats: Past studies reported some motif variants in reactive arthritis synovial fluid and blood. Characteristic of ankylosing spondylitis blood, it appeared, was a TCR beta motif comprising about eight highly homologous variants. Matched ankylosing spondylitis synovial fluid reportedly contained a significantly enriched population of disease-linked clones.

Quantitative molecular-barcoded 5'-RACE generated the TCR beta libraries. TCRdb itself ran the 5' RACE reads through MiXCR, one entry per CDR3 protein. Seen here are fewer than 35,000 distinct CDR3 sequences, about 31% observed once, and the top ten hold about 48%. This TCR came from a male donor with ankylosing spondylitis. The sample was synovial fluid, either unsorted or a sorted T cell fraction (not recorded which).

DNA for the CDR3: TGTGCCAGCAGTTTAAGCCTAGGGAATGAGCAGTTCTTC. This gives the protein CASSLSLGNEQFF. The chain carries TRBV12-3 or TRBV12-4 and TRBJ2-1, with D uncertain. V lost 2 bases and J 7 bases, leaving 9 bases between the germline ends. The CDR3 covers 13 residues.